This TCR beta chain is drawn from a study of T-cell reconstitution after alpha-beta-depleted transplantation in children. The CDR3 consists of 16 residues. Trimming pared 2 bases from V and 2 bases from J, leaving 13 bases between. CDR1 is PRHDT and CDR2 is FYEKMQ in the germline V gene (reference sequence). This sample's TCRbeta library carried unique molecular identifier barcodes. TCRdb re-called the PCR reads through MiXCR, storing one row per CDR3 protein. Here the sample spans approximately 82,000 distinct CDR3 sequences, around 15% being singletons. The receptor's source is a male patient aged 2-10 years who had a stem cell transplant for acute lymphoblastic leukemia, so the T cells may come from the graft donor. The sample here was PBMCs, mostly from graft donor cells, taken 180 days after TCRalphabeta/CD19-depleted stem cell transplant. The rearrangement joins TRBV13 to TRBJ2-1; possibly TRBD2 for D (6 bases). Here the CDR3 reads CASSLSGGYTYNEQFF. In DNA, the CDR3 is TGTGCCAGCAGCTTATCCGGGGGATACACCTACAATGAGCAGTTCTTC.